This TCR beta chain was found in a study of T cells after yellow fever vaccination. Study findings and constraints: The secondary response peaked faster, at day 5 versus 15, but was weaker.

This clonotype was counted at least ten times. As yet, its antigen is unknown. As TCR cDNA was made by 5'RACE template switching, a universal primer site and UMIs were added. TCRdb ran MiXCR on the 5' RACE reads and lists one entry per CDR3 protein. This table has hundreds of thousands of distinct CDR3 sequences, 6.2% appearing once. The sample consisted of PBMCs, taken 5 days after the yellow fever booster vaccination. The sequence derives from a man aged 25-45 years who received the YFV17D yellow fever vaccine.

In DNA, the CDR3 is TGTGCCAGCTCACGTCAACAGGAGCTGTTTTTT. It codes for CASSRQQELFF. The gene calls are TRBV18 and TRBJ2-2; unclear D gene. Germline V gene lookup returns CDR1 KGHSH and CDR2 LQKENI. The ends were cut back, 4 bases at V and 10 bases at J, with 7 bases in the middle. The CDR3 is 11 residues long.